This entry lists 3 T cell receptor beta chains sequenced from one sample in a study of OX40 agonist ivuxolimab in advanced cancers. The data were produced by immunoSEQ multiplex PCR, yet TCRdb's version contains in-frame clones alone and is incomplete. The table shows tens of thousands of clones, with about 95% occurring only once. Material: CD4+ or CD8+ T cells sorted from blood, obtained in a trial of the OX40 agonist ivuxolimab. The source of these receptors is an adult with an advanced solid tumor such as melanoma, head and neck, liver or kidney cancer.

The CDR3 spells CASSPVGEDEQFF. The CDR3, as DNA: TGTGCCAGCAGCCCAGTGGGCGAGGATGAGCAGTTCTTC. This chain uses TRBV4-2 with TRBJ2-1; no clear D gene. V was clipped by 4 bases and J by 8 bases, with 12 bases between them. Germline V CDR1 and CDR2: LGHNA, YNFKEQ. This CDR3 has 13 amino acids.

The J gene is TRBJ2-7, the V gene TRBV28; TRBD1 matches at 7 bases. The CDR3 consists of 14 residues. Germline loops: CDR1 MDHEN, CDR2 SYDVKM. V shed 5 bases, J shed 3 bases, and the junction held 7 bases outside the gene matches. For the CDR3, the DNA is TGTGCCAGCAGTCGACAGGGCGGGTACTACGAGCAGTACTTC. Translating gives CASSRQGGYYEQYF.

The J gene is TRBJ1-5, the V gene TRBV9; D is possibly TRBD1 (6 bases). The CDR3 is 14 amino acids. The germline gives CDR1 SGDLS, CDR2 YYNGEE. V lost 4 bases to trimming and J lost 7 bases, with 15 bases between them. CDR3 in DNA: TGTGCCAGCAGCCCCAGGGGATTAGGGCAGCCCCAGCATTTT. Translation: CASSPRGLGQPQHF.